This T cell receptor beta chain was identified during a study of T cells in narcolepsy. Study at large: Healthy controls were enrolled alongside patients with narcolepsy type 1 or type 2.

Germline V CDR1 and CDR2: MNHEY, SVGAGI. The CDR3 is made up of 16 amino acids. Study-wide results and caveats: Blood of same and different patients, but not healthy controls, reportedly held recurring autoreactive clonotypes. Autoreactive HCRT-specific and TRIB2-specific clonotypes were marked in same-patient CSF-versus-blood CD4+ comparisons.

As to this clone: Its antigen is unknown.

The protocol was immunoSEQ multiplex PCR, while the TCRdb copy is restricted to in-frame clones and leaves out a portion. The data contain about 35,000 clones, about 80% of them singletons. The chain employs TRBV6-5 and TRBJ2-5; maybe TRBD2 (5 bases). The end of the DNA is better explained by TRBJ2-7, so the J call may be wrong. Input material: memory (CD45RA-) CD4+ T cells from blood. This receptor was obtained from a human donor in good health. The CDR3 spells CASSYQGRGLSGEQYF. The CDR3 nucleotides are TGTGCCAGCAGTTACCAAGGCAGAGGACTGTCAGGCGAGCAGTACTTC.